The rows below give T cell receptor beta chains drawn from one sample of a study of T cells in Graves' hyperthyroidism and ophthalmopathy. TCRdb itself ran the multiplex PCR reads through MiXCR, one entry per CDR3 protein. In the table there are some 270,000 distinct CDR3 sequences, 13% of which are singletons. The sequencing sample was made of blood. The receptors shown here come from a woman in her twenties or thirties with Graves' hyperthyroidism that later progressed to Graves' ophthalmopathy. Both conserved end residues are trimmed from each CDR3.

V | CDR3
TRBV12-3/TRBV12-4 | ASSLGGTGERYNEQF
TRBV20-1 | SARDYRQGDTEAF
TRBV20-1 | SALWTSGITDTQY
TRBV28 | ASSSPGTINYGYT
TRBV5-6 | ASTLPAGGEETQY
TRBV5-4 | ASSGGRKISELYGYT
TRBV6-1 | ASKPQQSGANVLT
TRBV5-6 | ASSYRVNEKLF
TRBV6-1 | ASGPTETNYGYT
TRBV7-2 | ASSLDSSRGGNEQF